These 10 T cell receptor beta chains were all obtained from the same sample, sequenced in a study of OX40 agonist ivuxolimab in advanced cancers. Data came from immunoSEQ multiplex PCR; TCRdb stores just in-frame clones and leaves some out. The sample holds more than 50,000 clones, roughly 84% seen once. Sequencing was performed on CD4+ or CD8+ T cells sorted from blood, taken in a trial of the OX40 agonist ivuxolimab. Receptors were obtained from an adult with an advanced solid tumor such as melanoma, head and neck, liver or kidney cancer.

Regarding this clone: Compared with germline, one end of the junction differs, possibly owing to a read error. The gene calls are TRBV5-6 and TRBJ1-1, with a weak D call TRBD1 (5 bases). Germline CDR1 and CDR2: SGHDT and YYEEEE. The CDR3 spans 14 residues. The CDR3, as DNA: TGTGCCAGCAGCTTGGCCAGGGTGGTACCACAGTCTCAATTT. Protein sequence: CASSLARVVPQSQF.

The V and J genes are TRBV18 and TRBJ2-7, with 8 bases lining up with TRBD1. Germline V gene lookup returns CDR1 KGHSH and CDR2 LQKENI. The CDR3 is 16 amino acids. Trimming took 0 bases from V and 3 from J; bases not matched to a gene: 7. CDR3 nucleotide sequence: TGTGCCAGCTCACCACCGTCGAGGACAGGGAACTACGAGCAGTACTTC. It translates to CASSPPSRTGNYEQYF.

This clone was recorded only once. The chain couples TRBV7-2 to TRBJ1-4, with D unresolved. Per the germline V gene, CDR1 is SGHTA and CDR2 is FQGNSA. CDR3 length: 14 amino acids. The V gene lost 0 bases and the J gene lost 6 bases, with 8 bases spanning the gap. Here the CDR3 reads CASSLANSDEKLFF. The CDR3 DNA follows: TGTGCCAGCAGCTTAGCGAACTCGGATGAAAAACTGTTTTTT.

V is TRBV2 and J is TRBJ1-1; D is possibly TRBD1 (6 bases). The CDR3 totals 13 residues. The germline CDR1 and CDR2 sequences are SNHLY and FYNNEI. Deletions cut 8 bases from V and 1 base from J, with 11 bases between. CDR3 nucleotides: TGTGCCAGCGGGGGGGCTTGGAACACTGAAGCTTTCTTT. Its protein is CASGGAWNTEAFF.

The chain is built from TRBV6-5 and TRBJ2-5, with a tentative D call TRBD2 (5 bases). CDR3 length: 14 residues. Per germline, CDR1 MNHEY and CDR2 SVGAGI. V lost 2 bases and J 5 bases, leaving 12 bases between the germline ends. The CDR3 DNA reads TGTGCCAGCAGTTACGAGAGGGTCGGGGAGACCCAGTACTTC. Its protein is CASSYERVGETQYF.

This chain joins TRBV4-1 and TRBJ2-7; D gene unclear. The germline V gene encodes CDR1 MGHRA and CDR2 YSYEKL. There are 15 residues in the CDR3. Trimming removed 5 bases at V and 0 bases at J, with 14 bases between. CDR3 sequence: CASSFRHGSSYEQYF. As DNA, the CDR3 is TGCGCCAGCAGCTTCCGACACGGGTCCTCCTACGAGCAGTACTTC.

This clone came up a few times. The CDR3 sequence is CASSLGQGAYEQYF. The CDR3, as DNA: TGTGCCAGCAGCTTAGGTCAGGGGGCCTACGAGCAGTACTTC. This sequence joins TRBV7-7 and TRBJ2-7; 7 bases are a match to TRBD1. Germline-derived CDR1 and CDR2 are SSHAT and FNYEAQ (reference sequence). The V segment lost 1 base and the J segment 2 bases; nucleotides outside the gene matches: 2. The CDR3 runs to 14 residues.

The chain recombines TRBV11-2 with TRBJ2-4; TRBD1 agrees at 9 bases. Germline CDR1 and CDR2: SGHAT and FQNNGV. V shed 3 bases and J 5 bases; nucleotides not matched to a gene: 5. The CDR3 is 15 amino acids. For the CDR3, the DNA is TGTGCCAGCAGCTTGACAGGGGGTGGCCAAAACATTCAGTACTTC. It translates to CASSLTGGGQNIQYF. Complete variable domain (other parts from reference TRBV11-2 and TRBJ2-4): EAGVAQSPRYKIIEKRQSVAFWCNPISGHATLYWYQQILGQGPKLLIQFQNNGVVDDSQLPKDRFSAERLKGVDSTLKIQPAKLEDSAVYLCASSLTGGGQNIQYFGAGTRLSVL.

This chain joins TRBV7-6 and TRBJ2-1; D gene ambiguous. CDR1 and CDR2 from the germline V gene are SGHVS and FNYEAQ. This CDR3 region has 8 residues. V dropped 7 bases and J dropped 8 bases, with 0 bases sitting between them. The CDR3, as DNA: TGTGCCAGCAATGAGCAGTTCTTC. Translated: CASNEQFF.

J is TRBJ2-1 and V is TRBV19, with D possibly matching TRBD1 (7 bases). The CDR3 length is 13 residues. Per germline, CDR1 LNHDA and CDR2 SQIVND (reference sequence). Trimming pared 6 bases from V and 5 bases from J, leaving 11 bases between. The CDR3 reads CASRSGGHNEQFF. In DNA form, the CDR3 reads TGTGCCAGTAGATCAGGGGGGCACAATGAGCAGTTCTTC.